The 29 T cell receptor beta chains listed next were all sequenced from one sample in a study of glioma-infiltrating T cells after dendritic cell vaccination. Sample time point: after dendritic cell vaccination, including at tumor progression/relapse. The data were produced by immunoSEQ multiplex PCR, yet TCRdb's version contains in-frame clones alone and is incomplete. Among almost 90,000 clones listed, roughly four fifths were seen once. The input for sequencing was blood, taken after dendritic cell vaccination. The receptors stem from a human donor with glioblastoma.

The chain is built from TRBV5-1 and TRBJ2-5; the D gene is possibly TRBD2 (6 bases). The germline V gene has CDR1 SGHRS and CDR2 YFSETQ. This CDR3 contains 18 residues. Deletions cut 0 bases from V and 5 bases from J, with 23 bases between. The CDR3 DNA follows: TGCGCCAGCAGCTTGGCTTGGCAGGGAGGTCGGAATGGGGAGACCCAGTACTTC. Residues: CASSLAWQGGRNGETQYF.

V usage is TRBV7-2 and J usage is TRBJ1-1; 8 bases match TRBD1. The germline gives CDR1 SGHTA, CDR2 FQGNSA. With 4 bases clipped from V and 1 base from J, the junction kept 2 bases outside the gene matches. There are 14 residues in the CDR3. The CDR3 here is CASSYDRGNTEAFF. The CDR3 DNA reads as TGTGCCAGCAGCTACGACAGGGGGAACACTGAAGCTTTCTTT.

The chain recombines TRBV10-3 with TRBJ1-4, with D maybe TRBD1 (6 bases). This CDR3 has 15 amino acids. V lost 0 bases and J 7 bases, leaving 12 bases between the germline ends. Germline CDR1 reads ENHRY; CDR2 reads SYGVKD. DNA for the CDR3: TGTGCCATCAGTGAGTCGAAAGGGGGGGGTGAAAAACTGTTTTTT. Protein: CAISESKGGGEKLFF.

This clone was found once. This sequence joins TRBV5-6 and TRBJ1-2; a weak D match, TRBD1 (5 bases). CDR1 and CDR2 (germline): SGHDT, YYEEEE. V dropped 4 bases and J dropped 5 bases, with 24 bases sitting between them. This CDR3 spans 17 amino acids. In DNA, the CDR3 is TGTGCCAGCAGCCCCAGCCGCACGGGGGACGGAATTTATGGCTACACCTTC. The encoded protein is CASSPSRTGDGIYGYTF.

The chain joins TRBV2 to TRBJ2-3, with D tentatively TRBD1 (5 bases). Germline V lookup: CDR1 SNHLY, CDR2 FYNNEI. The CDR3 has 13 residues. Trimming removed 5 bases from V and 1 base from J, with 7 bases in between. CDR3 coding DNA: TGTGCCAGCAGTTGGGGCGGCACAGATACGCAGTATTTT. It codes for CASSWGGTDTQYF.

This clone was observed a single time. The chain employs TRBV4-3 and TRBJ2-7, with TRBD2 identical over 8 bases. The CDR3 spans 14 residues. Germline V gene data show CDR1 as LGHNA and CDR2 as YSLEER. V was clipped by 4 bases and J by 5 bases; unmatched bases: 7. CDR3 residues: CASSLSGAPDEQYF. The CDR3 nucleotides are TGCGCCAGCAGCCTTAGCGGGGCGCCCGACGAGCAGTACTTC.

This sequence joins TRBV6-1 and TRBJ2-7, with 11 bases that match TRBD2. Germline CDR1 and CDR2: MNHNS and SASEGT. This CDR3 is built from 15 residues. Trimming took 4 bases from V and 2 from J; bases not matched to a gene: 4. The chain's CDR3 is CASSVGLAGPYEQYF. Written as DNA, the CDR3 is TGTGCCAGCAGTGTAGGACTAGCGGGCCCCTACGAGCAGTACTTC.

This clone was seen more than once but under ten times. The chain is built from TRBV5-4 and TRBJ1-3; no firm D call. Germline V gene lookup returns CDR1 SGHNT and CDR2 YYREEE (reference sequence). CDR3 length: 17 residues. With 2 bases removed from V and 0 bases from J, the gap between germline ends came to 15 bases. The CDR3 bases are TGTGCCAGCAGCTTAGGCAGTGGCGACTCCTCTGGAAACACCATATATTTT. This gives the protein CASSLGSGDSSGNTIYF.

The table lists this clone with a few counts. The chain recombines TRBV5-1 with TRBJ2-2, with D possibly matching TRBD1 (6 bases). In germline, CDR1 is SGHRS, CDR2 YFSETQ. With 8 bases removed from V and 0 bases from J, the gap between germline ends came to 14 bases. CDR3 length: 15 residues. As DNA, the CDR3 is TGCGCCAGTACGACAGGCGACGCGAACACCGGGGAGCTGTTTTTT. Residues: CASTTGDANTGELFF.

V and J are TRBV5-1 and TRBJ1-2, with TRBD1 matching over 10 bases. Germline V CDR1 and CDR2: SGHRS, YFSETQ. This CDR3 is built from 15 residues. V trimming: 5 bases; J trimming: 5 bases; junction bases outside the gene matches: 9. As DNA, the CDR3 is TGCGCCAGCAGTTCCGGGACAGGGGAAAGGTATGGCTACACCTTC. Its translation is CASSSGTGERYGYTF. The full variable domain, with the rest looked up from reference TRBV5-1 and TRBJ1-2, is KAGVTQTPRYLIKTRGQQVTLSCSPISGHRSVSWYQQTPGQGLQFLFEYFSETQRNKGNFPGRFSGRQFSNSRSEMNVSTLELGDSALYLCASSSGTGERYGYTFGSGTRLTVV.

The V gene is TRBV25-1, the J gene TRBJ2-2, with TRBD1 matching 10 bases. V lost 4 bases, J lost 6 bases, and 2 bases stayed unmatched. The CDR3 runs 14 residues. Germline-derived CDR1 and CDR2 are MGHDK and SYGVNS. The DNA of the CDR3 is TGTGCCAGCAGTGCCGGGACAGGGGCCGGGGAGCTGTTTTTT. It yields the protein CASSAGTGAGELFF. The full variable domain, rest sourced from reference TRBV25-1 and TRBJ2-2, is EADIYQTPRYLVIGTGKKITLECSQTMGHDKMYWYQQDPGMELHLIHYSYGVNSTEKGDLSSESTVSRIRTEHFPLTLESARPSHTSQYLCASSAGTGAGELFFGEGSRLTVL.

The CDR3 DNA reads as TGTGCCAGCAGCCCCCGGGGGACCAACACCGGGGAGCTGTTTTTT. This sequence encodes CASSPRGTNTGELFF. J is TRBJ2-2 and V is TRBV7-3; D possibly corresponds to TRBD2 (6 bases). Germline lookup yields CDR1 SGHTA and CDR2 FQGTGA. Trimming left V 5 bases short and J 2 bases short, with 12 bases between. This CDR3 contains 15 residues. The variable domain in full, completed from reference TRBV7-3 and TRBJ2-2, reads GAGVSQTPSNKVTEKGKYVELRCDPISGHTALYWYRQSLGQGPEFLIYFQGTGAADDSGLPNDRFFAVRPEGSVSTLKIQRTERGDSAVYLCASSPRGTNTGELFFGEGSRLTVL.

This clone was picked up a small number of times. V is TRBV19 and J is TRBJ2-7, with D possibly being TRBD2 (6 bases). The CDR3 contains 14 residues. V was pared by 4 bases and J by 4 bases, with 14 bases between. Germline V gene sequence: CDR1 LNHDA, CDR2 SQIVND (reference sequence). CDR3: CASSRNAEGYEQYF. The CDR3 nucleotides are TGTGCCAGTAGTAGGAACGCGGAGGGGTACGAGCAGTACTTC.

CDR3 bases: TGTGCCAGCAGCGGACAGGGGGTTACCACCGGGGAGCTGTTTTTT. It is translated as CASSGQGVTTGELFF. This chain joins TRBV9 and TRBJ2-2; 9 nucleotides match TRBD1. Trimming cost V 3 bases and J 4 bases; bases outside gene matches: 4. Germline loops: CDR1 SGDLS, CDR2 YYNGEE. CDR3 length: 15 amino acids. Full variable domain (missing parts from reference TRBV9 and TRBJ2-2): DSGVTQTPKHLITATGQRVTLRCSPRSGDLSVYWYQQSLDQGLQFLIQYYNGEERAKGNILERFSAQQFPDLHSELNLSSLELGDSALYFCASSGQGVTTGELFFGEGSRLTVL.

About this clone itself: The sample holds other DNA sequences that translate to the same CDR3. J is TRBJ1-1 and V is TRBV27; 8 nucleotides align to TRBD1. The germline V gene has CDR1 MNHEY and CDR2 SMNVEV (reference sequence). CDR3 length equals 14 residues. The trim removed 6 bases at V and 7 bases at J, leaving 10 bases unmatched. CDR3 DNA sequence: TGTGCCAGCAGAGGACAGGGAAGGGGTAATGAAGCTTTCTTT. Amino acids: CASRGQGRGNEAFF.

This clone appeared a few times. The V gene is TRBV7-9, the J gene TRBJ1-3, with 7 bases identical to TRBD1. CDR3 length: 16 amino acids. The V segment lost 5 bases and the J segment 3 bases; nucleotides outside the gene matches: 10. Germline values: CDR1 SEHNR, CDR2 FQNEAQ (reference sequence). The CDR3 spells CASSRGSRDSGNTIYF. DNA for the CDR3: TGTGCCAGCAGCAGGGGGTCCCGGGACAGTGGAAACACCATATATTTT.

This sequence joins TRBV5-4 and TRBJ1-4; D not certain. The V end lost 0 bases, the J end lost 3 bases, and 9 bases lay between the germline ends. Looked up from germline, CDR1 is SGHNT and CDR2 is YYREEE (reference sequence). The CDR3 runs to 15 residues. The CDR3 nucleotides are TGTGCCAGCAGCTTGGGGAGGTTGGCTAATGAAAAACTGTTTTTT. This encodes CASSLGRLANEKLFF.

Here the CDR3 reads CASTLGGPGAYTEAFF. The CDR3 DNA follows: TGTGCCAGCACCCTTGGGGGCCCTGGGGCGTACACTGAAGCTTTCTTT. The chain couples TRBV5-6 to TRBJ1-1, with D maybe TRBD1 (6 bases). CDR1 and CDR2 from the germline V gene are SGHDT and YYEEEE. CDR3 length: 16 residues. Trimming stripped 6 bases from V and 3 bases from J, with 21 bases between. The variable domain in full, with the rest retrieved from reference TRBV5-6 and TRBJ1-1, is DAGVTQSPTHLIKTRGQQVTLRCSPKSGHDTVSWYQQALGQGPQFIFQYYEEEERQRGNFPDRFSGHQFPNYSSELNVNALLLGDSALYLCASTLGGPGAYTEAFFGQGTRLTVV.

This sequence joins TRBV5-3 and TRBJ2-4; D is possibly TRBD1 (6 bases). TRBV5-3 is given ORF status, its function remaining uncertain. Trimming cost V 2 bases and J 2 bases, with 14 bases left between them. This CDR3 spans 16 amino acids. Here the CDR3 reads CARSLRQGTTKNIQYF. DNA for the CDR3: TGTGCCAGAAGCTTACGGCAGGGGACCACCAAAAACATTCAGTACTTC.

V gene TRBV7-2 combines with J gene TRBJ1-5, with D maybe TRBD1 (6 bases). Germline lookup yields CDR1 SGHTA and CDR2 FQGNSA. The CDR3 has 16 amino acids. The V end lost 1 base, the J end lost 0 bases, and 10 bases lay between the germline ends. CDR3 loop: CASSLETGYSNQPQHF. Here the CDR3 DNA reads TGTGCCAGCAGCTTAGAGACAGGCTATAGCAATCAGCCCCAGCATTTT.

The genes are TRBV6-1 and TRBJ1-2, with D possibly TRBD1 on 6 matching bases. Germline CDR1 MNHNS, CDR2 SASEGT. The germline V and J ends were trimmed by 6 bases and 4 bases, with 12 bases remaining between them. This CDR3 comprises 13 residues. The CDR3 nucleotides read TGTGCCAGCAGCACGACAGGCCCCTATGGCTACACCTTC. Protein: CASSTTGPYGYTF.

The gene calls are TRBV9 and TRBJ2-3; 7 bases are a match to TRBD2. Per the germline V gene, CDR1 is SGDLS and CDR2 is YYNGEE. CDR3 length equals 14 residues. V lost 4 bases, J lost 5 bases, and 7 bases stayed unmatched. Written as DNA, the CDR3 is TGTGCCAGCAGCCCCCGACCGGGGGGAGATACGCAGTATTTT. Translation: CASSPRPGGDTQYF.

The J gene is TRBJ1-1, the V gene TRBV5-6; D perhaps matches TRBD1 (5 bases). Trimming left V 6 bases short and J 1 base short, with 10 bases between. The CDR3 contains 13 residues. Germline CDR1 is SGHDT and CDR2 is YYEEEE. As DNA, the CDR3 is TGTGCCAGCACCGGACAACCGAACACTGAAGCTTTCTTT. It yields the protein CASTGQPNTEAFF.

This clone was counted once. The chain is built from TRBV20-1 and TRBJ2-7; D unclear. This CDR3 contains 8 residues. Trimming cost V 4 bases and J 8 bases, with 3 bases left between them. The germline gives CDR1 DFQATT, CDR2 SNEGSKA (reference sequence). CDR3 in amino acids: CSAIKQYF. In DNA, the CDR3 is TGCAGTGCTATTAAGCAGTACTTC.

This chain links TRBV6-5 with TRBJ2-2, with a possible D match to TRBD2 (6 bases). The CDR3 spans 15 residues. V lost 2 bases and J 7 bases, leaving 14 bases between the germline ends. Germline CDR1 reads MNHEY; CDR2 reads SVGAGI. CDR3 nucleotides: TGTGCCAGCAGTTACGGGGGAGGAGGGGACGGGGAGCTGTTTTTT. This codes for CASSYGGGGDGELFF.

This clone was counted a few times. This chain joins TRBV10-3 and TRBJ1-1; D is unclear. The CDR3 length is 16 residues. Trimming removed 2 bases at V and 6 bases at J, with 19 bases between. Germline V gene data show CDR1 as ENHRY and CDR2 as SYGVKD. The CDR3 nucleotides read TGTGCCATCAGTGAGACGGCAGCCGAGGTGTCTCCTGAAGCTTTCTTT. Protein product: CAISETAAEVSPEAFF.

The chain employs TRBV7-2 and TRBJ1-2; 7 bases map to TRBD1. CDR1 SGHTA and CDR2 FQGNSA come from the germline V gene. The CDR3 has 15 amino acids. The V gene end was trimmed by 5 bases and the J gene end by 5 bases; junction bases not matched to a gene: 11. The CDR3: CASSPRQGVPYGYTF. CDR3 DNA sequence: TGTGCCAGCAGCCCGCGACAGGGAGTTCCTTATGGCTACACCTTC.

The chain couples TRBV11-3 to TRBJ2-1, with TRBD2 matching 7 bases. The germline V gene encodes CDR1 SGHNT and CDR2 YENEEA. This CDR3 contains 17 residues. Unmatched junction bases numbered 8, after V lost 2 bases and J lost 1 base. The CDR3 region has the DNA TGTGCCAGCAGCTTATCCAGCGGGGTGGATTCCTACAATGAGCAGTTCTTC. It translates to CASSLSSGVDSYNEQFF.

The CDR3 protein is CASSGQGPDEAFF. The CDR3 bases are TGTGCCAGCAGCGGACAGGGGCCTGATGAAGCTTTCTTT. The rearrangement joins TRBV9 to TRBJ1-1; 8 bases align to TRBD1. With V trimmed by 3 bases and J by 7 bases, 5 bases remained unmatched. This CDR3 has 13 amino acids. CDR1 SGDLS and CDR2 YYNGEE come from the germline V gene.